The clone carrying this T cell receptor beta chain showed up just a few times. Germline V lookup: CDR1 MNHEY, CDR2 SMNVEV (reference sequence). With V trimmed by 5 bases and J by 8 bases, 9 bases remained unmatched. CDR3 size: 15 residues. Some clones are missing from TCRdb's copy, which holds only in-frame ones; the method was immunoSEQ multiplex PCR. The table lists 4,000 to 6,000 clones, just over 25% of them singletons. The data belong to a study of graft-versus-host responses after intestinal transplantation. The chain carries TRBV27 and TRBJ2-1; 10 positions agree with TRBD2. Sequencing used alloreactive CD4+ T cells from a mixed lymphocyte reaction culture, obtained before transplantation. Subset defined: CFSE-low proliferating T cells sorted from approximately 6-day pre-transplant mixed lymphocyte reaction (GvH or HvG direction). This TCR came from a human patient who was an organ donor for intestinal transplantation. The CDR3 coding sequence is TGTGCCAGCAGTATTTTAGCGGGAGGCCTGTATGAGCAGTTCTTC. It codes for CASSILAGGLYEQFF.